This T cell receptor beta chain came from a study of blood T cells in healthy people across ages. Study findings and constraints: Per million T cells, the diversity of TCR beta decreased roughly linearly as age advanced.

Each sample yielded at least 6 micrograms of PBMC total RNA. Using a J-beta primer mix together with a sample-barcoded 5' primer, a second PCR was run for about 6 to 12 cycles. Every individual sample yielded 2.5 million or more paired-end reads (each containing CDR3). From the 5' RACE reads, TCRdb called clonotypes with MiXCR, one entry per CDR3 protein. The top ten clones hold about 26% of a sample with hundreds of thousands of distinct CDR3 sequences, roughly 48% of them seen once. The CDR3 loop spans 18 amino acids. Germline trimming cut 3 bases from V and 1 base from J; bases unmatched to any gene: 17. The germline V gene has CDR1 SQVTM and CDR2 ANQGSEA. Points on this clonotype: Its specificity is not known.

The sequence was collected from an elderly man in good health. The chain is built from TRBV29-1 and TRBJ2-7; 8 nucleotides align to TRBD2. Sequenced sample: blood. This CDR3 reads CSVDSSSSGGSTSYEQYF. DNA for the CDR3: TGCAGCGTTGATTCCTCGTCCAGCGGGGGCTCGACATCCTACGAGCAGTACTTC.